This T cell receptor (beta chain) was sequenced for a study of T cells in Graves' hyperthyroidism and ophthalmopathy. Over 18 months, lack of ophthalmopathy progression marked Graves' hyperthyroidism as stable. Trimming took 7 bases from V and 5 from J, leaving 23 bases between them. The V gene's germline CDR1 is SNHLY and CDR2 FYNNEI. This CDR3 spans 17 amino acids. TCR beta CDR3 sequences were amplified from RNA transcripts. An initial round of RT-PCR targeting the TCR CDR3 relied on the HTBI primer set. TCRdb re-called the multiplex PCR reads through MiXCR, storing one row per CDR3 protein. This sample has under 400,000 distinct CDR3 sequences, with about 21% found just once. This clonotype was picked up many times.

The TCR originated in a woman in her 50s with Graves' hyperthyroidism. Material for sequencing was blood. The chain links TRBV2 to TRBJ2-2; tentatively, D is TRBD2 (6 bases). In DNA, the CDR3 is TGTGCCAGCAATTTAGCAACCGGGAGAGGAACGACCGGGGAGCTGTTTTTT. Protein product: CASNLATGRGTTGELFF.